This T cell receptor beta chain was retrieved from a study of shared clonotypes between healthy human individuals. This clone was recorded once. TCRdb's table, derived via immunoSEQ multiplex PCR, lists solely in-frame clones and lacks some. The repertoire holds 950,000 to 1,200,000 clones, with 60% to 80% as singletons. The germline CDR1 and CDR2 sequences are SNHLY and FYNNEI. The V gene lost 8 bases and the J gene lost 4 bases, with 16 bases spanning the gap. The CDR3 has 14 residues. The specimen sequenced was memory CD4+ T cells from PBMCs. Regarding subset: CD45RA-negative fraction. The receptor comes from a man aged 18 to 29 in good health. Some clones in this sample may be carry-over from other donors' samples. V gene TRBV2 combines with J gene TRBJ2-3, with D maybe TRBD1 (6 bases). In DNA form, the CDR3 reads TGTGCCAGCCGGGGTCAGGGGCCAGCAGATACGCAGTATTTT. Translated: CASRGQGPADTQYF.